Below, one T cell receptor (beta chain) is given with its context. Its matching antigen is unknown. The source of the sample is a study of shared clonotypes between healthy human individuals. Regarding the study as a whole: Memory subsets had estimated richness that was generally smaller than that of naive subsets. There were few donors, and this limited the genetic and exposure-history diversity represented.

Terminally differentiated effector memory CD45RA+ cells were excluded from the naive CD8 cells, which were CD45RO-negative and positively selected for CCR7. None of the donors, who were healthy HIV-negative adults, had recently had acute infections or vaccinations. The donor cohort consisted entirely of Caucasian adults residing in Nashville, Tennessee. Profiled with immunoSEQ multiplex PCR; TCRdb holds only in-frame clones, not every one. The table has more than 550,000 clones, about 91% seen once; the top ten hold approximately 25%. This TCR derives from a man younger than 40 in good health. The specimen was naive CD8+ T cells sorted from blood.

The CDR3 region is CASSFYSGSDREQFF. The CDR3 coding sequence is TGTGCCAGCAGTTTCTATAGCGGGAGTGATCGTGAGCAGTTCTTC. The gene calls are TRBV27 and TRBJ2-1, with 9 positions matching TRBD2. The CDR3 runs 15 residues. The V segment lost 3 bases and the J segment 9 bases; nucleotides outside the gene matches: 9. The V gene's germline CDR1 is MNHEY and CDR2 SMNVEV (reference sequence).